The rows below give T cell receptor beta chains drawn from one sample of a study of Graves' ophthalmopathy and Graves' hyperthyroidism. TCRdb passed the multiplex PCR reads through MiXCR, listing each CDR3 protein once. The sample carries about 740,000 distinct CDR3 sequences, around 40% recorded once. The sample comprised peripheral blood. The source of these receptors is an adult man with Graves' ophthalmopathy. CDR3s include the opening cysteine and the closing phenylalanine or tryptophan. D genes are given only for firm matches. Some rows mark clone size as missing; the rest say once, few, many or name a class of expanded clone.

clone_size	d_call	j_call	v_call	cdr3_nt	cdr3_aa
.	.	TRBJ1-4	TRBV10-3	TGTGCCAGCAGTTATTTGCGGCGGAAAAATGAAAAACTGTTTTTT	CASSYLRRKNEKLFF
few	.	TRBJ2-5	TRBV6-1	TGTGCCAGCAGTGAAAACCCGGACGGCCTCATGACCCAGTACTTC	CASSENPDGLMTQYF
few	.	TRBJ2-5	TRBV20-1	TGCAGTGCTAGAGATGCGGCGTACCAAGAGACCCAGTACTTC	CSARDAAYQETQYF
.	TRBD2	TRBJ2-7	TRBV7-9	TGTGCCAGCATTATCGCTAGCGGGAGAGTGAGCTACGAGCAGTACTTC	CASIIASGRVSYEQYF
.	.	TRBJ2-3	TRBV7-9	TGTGCCAGCAGCCTCGGGACAATTGATACGCAGTATTTT	CASSLGTIDTQYF
.	TRBD2	TRBJ2-1	TRBV7-9	TGTGCCAGCAGCGGAGGGACTAGCGGGGAAGGTGAGCAGTTCTTC	CASSGGTSGEGEQFF
.	.	TRBJ2-2	TRBV5-6	TGTGCCAGCAGCCGTGCCCCCGGATTCGGTCGGACCGGGGAGCTGTTTTTT	CASSRAPGFGRTGELFF
.	TRBD2	TRBJ2-7	TRBV15	TGTGCCACCAGCAGAGATGCCGGGGGGGGCTCCTACGAGCAGTACTTC	CATSRDAGGGSYEQYF
.	.	TRBJ1-1	TRBV25-1	TGTGCCAGCAGCCAGACCGGTCGGGTTAACACTGAAGCTTTCTTT	CASSQTGRVNTEAFF
.	.	TRBJ2-5	TRBV20-1	TGCAGTGCTAGAGGGTCCGGGACATCCCACCGAGAGACCCAGTACTTC	CSARGSGTSHRETQYF
few	.	TRBJ1-5	TRBV7-2	TGTGCCAGCAGTTTAGTCGACAGCTATAGCAATCAGCCCCAGCATTTT	CASSLVDSYSNQPQHF
few	.	TRBJ1-2	TRBV7-9	TGTGCCAGCAGCTTACGGGCAGCGTATGGCTACACCTTC	CASSLRAAYGYTF
many	.	TRBJ1-1	TRBV15	TGTGCCACCAGCAGACCCCTCTGGGACTTATCGAACACTGAAGCTTTCTTT	CATSRPLWDLSNTEAFF
.	TRBD1	TRBJ2-7	TRBV7-6	TGTGCCAGCAGCCCACCGGACAGGACTTACGGGCAGTACTTC	CASSPPDRTYGQYF
.	TRBD1	TRBJ1-6	TRBV9	TGTGCCAGCACTCAGGGGGGGCCCCTCCACTTT	CASTQGGPLHF
.	.	TRBJ1-5	TRBV19	TGTGCCAGTAGTATAGAGGCCGAATCGAGCAATCAGCCCCAGCATTTT	CASSIEAESSNQPQHF
many	.	TRBJ1-6	TRBV10-1	TGCGCCAGCAGTGAGGGCCGGGATAATTCACCCCTCCACTTT	CASSEGRDNSPLHF
.	.	TRBJ2-7	TRBV10-3	TGTGCCAGCAGCTCCCCCCGGGAGTCAGGGGAGCAGTACTTC	CASSSPRESGEQYF
.	TRBD1	TRBJ1-1	TRBV10-3	TGTGCCATCAGTGGAACTAAGGGACAGTCTCGGAACACTGAAGCTTTCTTT	CAISGTKGQSRNTEAFF
many	.	TRBJ1-4	TRBV7-9	TGTGCCAGCAGCCCTTGGGGGGGAACTAATGAAAAACTGTTTTTT	CASSPWGGTNEKLFF
few	.	TRBJ1-6	TRBV6-6	TGTGCCAGCAGTTACGGGAGCTCCTATAATTCACCCCTCCACTTT	CASSYGSSYNSPLHF
few	.	TRBJ2-7	TRBV11-1	TGTGCCTGGAGTCTCGACGAGCAGTACTTC	CAWSLDEQYF
.	.	TRBJ2-7	TRBV14	TGTGCCAGCAGCCACCACAGGGTATTCGAGCAGTACTTC	CASSHHRVFEQYF
.	.	TRBJ2-7	TRBV10-2	TGCGCCAGCAGTGAGGGGTTGGGGTACCCCTACGAGCAGTACTTC	CASSEGLGYPYEQYF
few	TRBD1	TRBJ2-3	TRBV15	TGTGCCACCCGGACAGGGGCCAGTACAGATACGCAGTATTTT	CATRTGASTDTQYF
.	.	TRBJ1-6	TRBV20-1	TGCAGTGCTATGACAGCGAGAGACTATAATTCACCCCTCCACTTT	CSAMTARDYNSPLHF
few	TRBD1	TRBJ2-2	TRBV2	TGTGCCAGCAGTGGGGACAGGGAGGCCGGGGAGCTGTTTTTT	CASSGDREAGELFF
.	.	TRBJ1-2	TRBV5-4	TGTGCCAGCAGCTCAGGACGGATGAATGGCTACACCTTC	CASSSGRMNGYTF
many	TRBD1	TRBJ2-7	TRBV12-3/TRBV12-4	TGTGCCAGCAGCCTCGACAGGGTACGCGAGCAGTACTTC	CASSLDRVREQYF
.	.	TRBJ1-1	TRBV19	TGTGCCAGTAGGATCGGGGAGAGGGGGACTGAAGCTTTCTTT	CASRIGERGTEAFF
.	.	TRBJ1-5	TRBV7-9	TGTGCCAGCAGCTTAATAAGGACCCAGGGAAACGATCAGCCCCAGCATTTT	CASSLIRTQGNDQPQHF
.	TRBD1	TRBJ1-5	TRBV19	TGTGCCAGTAGTATCTATGGGACAGGGAATCAGCCCCAGCATTTT	CASSIYGTGNQPQHF
.	.	TRBJ2-6	TRBV4-2	TGTGCCAGCAGCCAAGTTGCGGCAGGTTTCTCTGGGGCCAACGTCCTGACTTTC	CASSQVAAGFSGANVLTF
few	.	TRBJ1-5	TRBV7-8	TGTGCCAGCAGCTCCCAGGGAAGGAATCAGCCCCAGCATTTT	CASSSQGRNQPQHF
.	.	TRBJ1-5	TRBV24-1	TGTGCCACCAGTGCGACCGAATACACCGGGGAGCAGCCCCAGCATTTT	CATSATEYTGEQPQHF
many	.	TRBJ1-5	TRBV6-6	TGTGCCAGCAGTTACCCCGACTCTCAGCCCCAGCATTTT	CASSYPDSQPQHF
many	TRBD1	TRBJ1-1	TRBV10-3	TGTGCCATCAGTGAGGGCCTACAGGGGAATGAAGGAACTGAAGCTTTCTTT	CAISEGLQGNEGTEAFF
.	.	TRBJ1-2	TRBV6-9	TGTGCCAGCAGTTACTCGAAACTTCAGGATGGCTACACCTTC	CASSYSKLQDGYTF
.	.	TRBJ2-7	TRBV9	TGTGCCAGCAGCGGGGCCGTGGGTTTGCGCGAGCAGTACTTC	CASSGAVGLREQYF
.	.	TRBJ2-2	TRBV29-1	TGCAGCGGGGGTGACACCGGGGAGCTGTTTTTT	CSGGDTGELFF
many	TRBD1	TRBJ1-2	TRBV12-3/TRBV12-4	TGTGCCAGCAGTACCAGGGGGCAGGGCTATGGCTACACCTTC	CASSTRGQGYGYTF
.	.	TRBJ1-5	TRBV20-1	TGCAGTGCTAGCGACGGTAGCAATCAGCCCCAGCATTTT	CSASDGSNQPQHF
few	TRBD1	TRBJ1-1	TRBV7-3	TGTGCCAGCAGCCCGTCCAGGGGGGCGAACACTGAAGCTTTCTTT	CASSPSRGANTEAFF
.	.	TRBJ1-4	TRBV11-1	TGTGCCAGCAGCAACCCAGGACGGGGGGCAACTAATGAAAAACTGTTTTTT	CASSNPGRGATNEKLFF
few	.	TRBJ2-5	TRBV6-5	TGTGCCAGCAGGGGGACACTAGAGACCCAGTACTTC	CASRGTLETQYF
.	.	TRBJ1-1	TRBV7-9	TGTGCCAGCAGCCAGGGAAGAATAGCTTTCTTT	CASSQGRIAFF
many	TRBD1	TRBJ1-1	TRBV24-1	TGTGCCACCAGTGACACGAGACAGGGCCCTGAAGCTTTCTTT	CATSDTRQGPEAFF
.	TRBD1	TRBJ1-2	TRBV24-1	TGTGCCACCAGTAAGGGACAGGGGAGCGGCTATGGCTACACCTTC	CATSKGQGSGYGYTF
.	TRBD1	TRBJ2-1	TRBV7-9	TGTGCCAGCAGCCGAGGACAGGGTTCTGAGCAGTTCTTC	CASSRGQGSEQFF
.	TRBD1	TRBJ1-6	TRBV10-3	TGTGCCAGCAGTTTCAGGGGGCGGGGGTCACCCCTCCACTTT	CASSFRGRGSPLHF
.	.	TRBJ1-2	TRBV15	TGTGCCACCAGCAGCTTACAGCTAGGTGACTATGGCTACACCTTC	CATSSLQLGDYGYTF
.	TRBD1	TRBJ2-5	TRBV2	TGTGCCAGGACCGGACAGGGGGAGACCCAGTACTTC	CARTGQGETQYF
few	.	TRBJ1-2	TRBV5-5	TGTGCCAGCAGTACCTCGGGAGGGAGAGCTAACTATGGCTACACCTTC	CASSTSGGRANYGYTF
few	.	TRBJ2-5	TRBV11-3	TGTGCCAGCAGCCCGGCCGGGGCCGGGGTCCAAGAGACCCAGTACTTC	CASSPAGAGVQETQYF
many	TRBD1	TRBJ1-2	TRBV15	TGTGCCACCAGCGCTCTGGACAGGGCGAACTATGGCTACACCTTC	CATSALDRANYGYTF
few	.	TRBJ2-7	TRBV13	TGTGCCAGCACCAACGAAGGGTCCTACGAGCAGTACTTC	CASTNEGSYEQYF
many	.	TRBJ1-1	TRBV7-9	TGTGCCAGCAGTAGACAGGATAAGGGACGGAGGAACACTGAAGCTTTCTTT	CASSRQDKGRRNTEAFF
.	TRBD2	TRBJ2-5	TRBV7-9	TGTGCCAGCAGCGGGGGACTAGCGGGAAGCATTCAAGAGACCCAGTACTTC	CASSGGLAGSIQETQYF
few	.	TRBJ2-7	TRBV6-2/TRBV6-3	TGTGCCAGCAGTTGGTCTGCAGACGAGCAGTACTTC	CASSWSADEQYF